Each of the 28 T cell receptor beta chains below was sequenced from the same sample in a study of blood T cell repertoires in COVID-19. Clones were read by immunoSEQ multiplex PCR, and TCRdb kept only the in-frame ones, dropping some. Altogether roughly 250,000 clones are present, more than 85% being singletons, with the ten largest covering under 0.95%. Source material: peripheral blood. These receptors were collected from a young man with acute or convalescent COVID-19.

The chain recombines TRBV9 with TRBJ1-2; perhaps TRBD1 as D (6 bases). Germline-derived CDR1 and CDR2 are SGDLS and YYNGEE. CDR3 length: 14 amino acids. Trimming took off 3 bases at V and 4 bases at J, with 13 bases between the two ends. CDR3 sequence reads: CASSGRTESYGYTF. DNA for the CDR3: TGTGCCAGCAGCGGGAGGACAGAGTCCTATGGCTACACCTTC.

This sequence joins TRBV19 and TRBJ1-2; maybe TRBD1 (6 bases). From germline, CDR1 is LNHDA and CDR2 SQIVND (reference sequence). The CDR3 contains 13 residues. The V and J ends lost 7 bases and 0 bases respectively, with 9 bases between them. CDR3: CASTGGPNYGYTF. The CDR3 DNA is TGTGCCAGTACGGGGGGGCCTAACTATGGCTACACCTTC.

This rearrangement joins TRBV5-4 to TRBJ1-4; possibly TRBD1 for D (6 bases). V lost 2 bases and J 4 bases, leaving 15 bases between the germline ends. Per the germline V gene, CDR1 is SGHNT and CDR2 is YYREEE (reference sequence). This CDR3 spans 16 amino acids. CDR3 nucleotides: TGTGCCAGCAGCTTTGGACCCGACAGGATTAATGAAAAACTGTTTTTT. It codes for CASSFGPDRINEKLFF.

The V and J genes are TRBV7-8 and TRBJ2-1; weak D call: TRBD2 (5 bases). Germline CDR1 and CDR2: SGHVS and FQNEAQ. Trimming stripped 5 bases from V and 9 bases from J, with 8 bases between. The CDR3 totals 11 residues. The CDR3 nucleotides read TGTGCCAGCAGCCAGCGGCCTGAGCAGTTCTTC. It codes for CASSQRPEQFF.

This chain joins TRBV5-1 and TRBJ1-1; 10 bases fit TRBD1. This CDR3 contains 14 residues. Germline CDR1 SGHRS, CDR2 YFSETQ. The junction had 0 bases not matched to a gene; V was cut back by 0 bases and J by 4 bases. As DNA, the CDR3 is TGCGCCAGCAGCTTGGGGACAGGGGGCACTGAAGCTTTCTTT. It specifies CASSLGTGGTEAFF. The complete variable domain, with remaining parts taken from reference TRBV5-1 and TRBJ1-1, reads KAGVTQTPRYLIKTRGQQVTLSCSPISGHRSVSWYQQTPGQGLQFLFEYFSETQRNKGNFPGRFSGRQFSNSRSEMNVSTLELGDSALYLCASSLGTGGTEAFFGQGTRLTVV.

The J gene is TRBJ2-6, the V gene TRBV28; perhaps TRBD1 as D (6 bases). This CDR3 spans 15 amino acids. V lost 2 bases and J 2 bases, leaving 7 bases between the germline ends. The V gene's germline CDR1 is MDHEN and CDR2 SYDVKM. CDR3 residues: CASSLAGAGANVLTF. CDR3 DNA: TGTGCCAGCAGTTTAGCAGGGGCTGGGGCCAACGTCCTGACTTTC.

The chain uses TRBV12-3 or TRBV12-4 and TRBJ2-5; 9 bases match TRBD1. Unmatched junction bases numbered 3, after V lost 5 bases and J lost 5 bases. The length of the CDR3 is 13 residues. CDR3 coding DNA: TGTGCCAGCAGTGGAGGGACAGGGGAGACCCAGTACTTC. Its protein is CASSGGTGETQYF.

The chain couples TRBV28 to TRBJ2-3; 10 nucleotides agree with TRBD2. Germline CDR1 reads MDHEN; CDR2 reads SYDVKM. The CDR3 contains 15 residues. The trim removed 6 bases at V and 3 bases at J, leaving 6 bases unmatched. As DNA, the CDR3 is TGTGCCAGCAGCCCATTAGCGGGGGGAACAGATACGCAGTATTTT. Its translation: CASSPLAGGTDTQYF.

The count of this clone is one. The rearrangement joins TRBV11-2 to TRBJ1-6; no clear D gene. The CDR3 runs 15 residues. Germline CDR1 reads SGHAT; CDR2 reads FQNNGV. V was pared by 5 bases and J by 0 bases, with 8 bases between. CDR3 DNA: TGTGCCAGCAGCCCGCATAGCTCCTATAATTCACCCCTCCACTTT. This encodes CASSPHSSYNSPLHF.

To note about this clone: This sample also contains other DNA sequences that code for the same CDR3. The J gene is TRBJ1-2, the V gene TRBV7-9; TRBD1 is a possible D gene (5 bases). The germline V gene encodes CDR1 SEHNR and CDR2 FQNEAQ (reference sequence). The CDR3 totals 13 residues. The V end lost 2 bases, the J end lost 7 bases, and 11 bases lay between the germline ends. CDR3 DNA: TGTGCCAGCAGCTTACAAGGGGAGGGTGGCTACACCTTC. Protein sequence: CASSLQGEGGYTF.

The CDR3 nucleotides read TGTGCCAGCAGCCCGTCTGGGGGGGAAGTTGGTGGAAACACCATATATTTT. This translates into CASSPSGGEVGGNTIYF. The chain is built from TRBV14 and TRBJ1-3; D possibly corresponds to TRBD1 (5 bases). With 4 bases removed from V and 3 bases from J, the gap between germline ends came to 19 bases. CDR3 length: 17 residues. In germline, CDR1 is SGHDN, CDR2 FVKESK.

This clone was picked up a small number of times. The rearrangement uses TRBV7-9 and TRBJ2-2, with D unresolved. Germline V lookup: CDR1 SEHNR, CDR2 FQNEAQ (reference sequence). The CDR3 loop spans 14 amino acids. V lost 2 bases and J lost 0, with 4 bases in between. The DNA of the CDR3 is TGTGCCAGCAGCTTAACGGCGAACACCGGGGAGCTGTTTTTT. Translation gives CASSLTANTGELFF.

This rearrangement joins TRBV9 to TRBJ2-4; 7 nucleotides align to TRBD2. Germline CDR1 and CDR2: SGDLS and YYNGEE. There are 16 residues in the CDR3. Unmatched junction bases numbered 6, after V lost 0 bases and J lost 3 bases. DNA of the CDR3: TGTGCCAGCAGCGTAGCCGCGGGAGCGGGCAAAAACATTCAGTACTTC. Its protein is CASSVAAGAGKNIQYF.

The CDR3 loop reads CASRLAGDNSPLHF. In DNA form, the CDR3 reads TGCGCCTCTCGTTTGGCAGGGGATAATTCACCCCTCCACTTT. The chain links TRBV10-2 to TRBJ1-6; possibly TRBD1 for D (6 bases). In germline, CDR1 is WSHSY, CDR2 SAAADI. The CDR3 extends over 14 amino acids. With 11 bases removed from V and 5 bases from J, the gap between germline ends came to 16 bases.

The chain combines TRBV18 with TRBJ2-5; no clear D. This CDR3 is built from 13 residues. The germline CDR1 and CDR2 sequences are KGHSH and LQKENI. The V end was cut by 8 bases, the J end by 5 bases, with 15 bases between. The CDR3 DNA sequence: TGTGCCAGCCACCGAGTAGCCGGGGAGACCCAGTACTTC. Amino acids: CASHRVAGETQYF.

V gene TRBV4-2 combines with J gene TRBJ1-1; D unresolved. Trimming removed 0 bases at V and 0 bases at J, with 5 bases between. CDR3 length: 14 residues. From germline, CDR1 is LGHNA and CDR2 YNFKEQ. In DNA form, the CDR3 reads TGTGCCAGCAGCCAAGATAGCTTGAACACTGAAGCTTTCTTT. Translating it yields CASSQDSLNTEAFF.

The V gene is TRBV27, the J gene TRBJ2-7; TRBD2 matches at 12 bases. The length of the CDR3 is 15 residues. Germline assignment: CDR1 MNHEY and CDR2 SMNVEV (reference sequence). After removal of 10 bases from V and 0 bases from J, the junction contained 7 bases not matched to a gene. CDR3 sequence: CATRLAGVLSYEQYF. CDR3 DNA sequence: TGTGCCACCAGACTAGCGGGAGTACTCTCCTACGAGCAGTACTTC.

This clone has just one count. This chain uses TRBV18 with TRBJ2-1; the D gene is possibly TRBD2 (5 bases). This CDR3 spans 14 amino acids. Between the trimmed V and J ends, which lost 3 bases and 2 bases, there was a span of 8 bases. In germline, CDR1 is KGHSH, CDR2 LQKENI. CDR3 amino acids: CASSPPGTYNEQFF. The CDR3 DNA reads TGTGCCAGCTCACCCCCCGGGACCTACAATGAGCAGTTCTTC.

This rearrangement joins TRBV10-3 to TRBJ1-1; no clear D gene. CDR1 ENHRY and CDR2 SYGVKD come from the germline V gene. Trimming removed 4 bases from V and 0 bases from J, with 6 bases in between. The CDR3 has 13 residues. The CDR3 reads CAISAEMNTEAFF. The CDR3 DNA sequence: TGTGCCATCAGTGCCGAGATGAACACTGAAGCTTTCTTT.

The chain links TRBV27 to TRBJ2-2; possibly TRBD1 for D (6 bases). CDR3 length equals 14 residues. V dropped 2 bases and J dropped 4 bases, with 8 bases sitting between them. The germline gives CDR1 MNHEY, CDR2 SMNVEV (reference sequence). The CDR3 DNA reads as TGTGCCAGCAGTTTAGGCAGGGGCACCGGGGAGCTGTTTTTT. Translating it yields CASSLGRGTGELFF.

The V gene is TRBV3-1 (or the pseudogene TRBV3-2), the J gene TRBJ1-2, with a weak D call TRBD1 (6 bases). V was trimmed by 4 bases and J by 2 bases, leaving 11 bases between them. CDR1 and CDR2 from the germline V gene are LGHDT and YNNKEL (reference sequence). This CDR3 region has 14 residues. The CDR3 DNA sequence: TGTGCCAGCAGCCTAAACAGGGCCAACTATGGCTACACCTTC. This encodes CASSLNRANYGYTF.

This rearrangement joins TRBV12-3 or TRBV12-4 to TRBJ1-2; weak D call: TRBD1 (5 bases). CDR3 length: 12 amino acids. Trimming left V 7 bases short and J 6 bases short, with 12 bases between. The CDR3 spells CASTNGGNGYTF. Written as DNA, the CDR3 is TGTGCCAGCACTAATGGGGGGAATGGCTACACCTTC.

CDR3 nucleotide sequence: TGTGCCAGCAGCCCCTCGTCCACAGATACGCAGTATTTT. Translated, it gives CASSPSSTDTQYF. J is TRBJ2-3 and V is TRBV11-3; D is ambiguous. V was clipped by 5 bases and J by 2 bases, with 8 bases between them. The CDR3 covers 13 residues. Germline V lookup: CDR1 SGHNT, CDR2 YENEEA. The variable domain in full, completed from reference TRBV11-3 and TRBJ2-3, reads EAGVVQSPRYKIIEKKQPVAFWCNPISGHNTLYWYLQNLGQGPELLIRYENEEAVDDSQLPKDRFSAERLKGVDSTLKIQPAELGDSAVYLCASSPSSTDTQYFGPGTRLTVL.

This chain uses TRBV6-5 with TRBJ1-5, with a weak D call TRBD1 (6 bases). V lost 6 bases, J lost 3 bases, and 12 bases lay in between. Germline V CDR1 and CDR2: MNHEY, SVGAGI. CDR3 length: 14 amino acids. The CDR3 region has the DNA TGTGCCAGCAGGCCCACAGGGAACAATCAGCCCCAGCATTTT. The encoded protein is CASRPTGNNQPQHF.

This chain joins TRBV19 and TRBJ1-1, with D possibly matching TRBD1 (5 bases). V was cut by 3 bases and J by 6 bases, with 11 bases left in between. The CDR3 runs 13 residues. CDR1 and CDR2 from the germline V gene are LNHDA and SQIVND (reference sequence). CDR3 residues: CASSMGLLSEAFF. For the CDR3, the DNA is TGTGCCAGTAGTATGGGACTACTCTCTGAAGCTTTCTTT.

This chain uses TRBV30 with TRBJ1-4; no clear D. Trimming stripped 1 base from V and 3 bases from J, with 9 bases between. The CDR3 has 14 residues. Germline CDR1 and CDR2: GTSNPN and SVGIG (reference sequence). In DNA, the CDR3 is TGTGCCTGGAGTGGGCGGCAGCCTAATGAAAAACTGTTTTTT. Translation: CAWSGRQPNEKLFF.

This clone is a singleton in its sample. The V and J genes are TRBV28 and TRBJ1-2, with a weak D call TRBD1 (6 bases). The CDR3 runs to 16 residues. CDR1 and CDR2 (germline): MDHEN, SYDVKM. The V end was cut by 0 bases, the J end by 4 bases, with 15 bases between. Written as DNA, the CDR3 is TGTGCCAGCAGTTTATGGTATTCCGGGGGGGCCTATGGCTACACCTTC. Its translation is CASSLWYSGGAYGYTF.

This clone was recorded once. CDR3 sequence: CSASLRALGGYTF. CDR3 DNA sequence: TGCAGTGCTAGTCTGCGGGCCCTGGGTGGCTACACCTTC. The V call is TRBV20-1, the J call TRBJ1-2; D gene uncertain. The ends were cut back, 3 bases at V and 7 bases at J, with 15 bases in the middle. CDR1 and CDR2 (germline): DFQATT, SNEGSKA (reference sequence). The CDR3 has 13 residues.